The 30 T cell receptor beta chains below were found in one sample sequenced in a study of shared clonotypes between healthy human individuals. Clones were read by immunoSEQ multiplex PCR, and TCRdb kept only the in-frame ones, dropping some. In the table there are approximately 2,000,000 clones, 80% to 95% of which are singletons. The specimen was naive CD4+ T cells from PBMCs. The subset is: CD45RA+ positively selected. These receptors were collected from a man younger than 35 in good health. Some clones in this sample may be carry-over from other donors' samples.

The chain is built from TRBV5-1 and TRBJ2-1; 11 nucleotides line up with TRBD2. V gave up 4 bases and J gave up 0 bases; unmatched junction bases: 3. Germline loops: CDR1 SGHRS, CDR2 YFSETQ. The CDR3 sequence is 16 residues long. CDR3 coding DNA: TGCGCCAGCAGCGCTAGCGGGAGGAGCTCCTACAATGAGCAGTTCTTC. Translating it yields CASSASGRSSYNEQFF.

The chain employs TRBV6-5 and TRBJ1-2, with D tentatively TRBD1 (5 bases). Germline values: CDR1 MNHEY, CDR2 SVGAGI. Trimming shortened V by 4 bases and J by 4 bases, and 10 bases separated the two germline ends. The CDR3 has 13 amino acids. The CDR3 DNA reads TGTGCCAGCAGTTCGGGGGGTCTCTATGGCTACACCTTC. This sequence encodes CASSSGGLYGYTF.

The V call is TRBV5-4, the J call TRBJ1-1; no reliable D call. V lost 0 bases, J lost 5 bases, and 11 bases lay in between. CDR1 SGHNT and CDR2 YYREEE come from the germline V gene (reference sequence). The CDR3 runs 14 residues. CDR3 loop: CASSLDFADTEAFF. Here the CDR3 DNA reads TGTGCCAGCAGCTTGGATTTCGCGGATACTGAAGCTTTCTTT.

This clone was counted a few times. This sequence joins TRBV7-3 and TRBJ1-2; no clear D gene. The germline gives CDR1 SGHTA, CDR2 FQGTGA. This CDR3 region has 16 residues. V was pared by 4 bases and J by 10 bases, with 25 bases between. The chain's CDR3 is CASSYPATHRRKDYTF. DNA for the CDR3: TGTGCCAGCAGCTACCCCGCCACACACAGAAGGAAGGACTACACCTTC.

This chain joins TRBV28 and TRBJ1-5; 8 bases line up with TRBD1. Trimming took 8 bases from V and 3 from J; bases not matched to a gene: 12. CDR1 is MDHEN, CDR2 SYDVKM, per germline. CDR3 length equals 16 residues. CDR3 bases: TGTGCCAGCGGGCAACCGGGACAGGCAAACAATCAGCCCCAGCATTTT. Residues: CASGQPGQANNQPQHF. Full variable domain (missing parts from reference TRBV28 and TRBJ1-5): DVKVTQSSRYLVKRTGEKVFLECVQDMDHENMFWYRQDPGLGLRLIYFSYDVKMKEKGDIPEGYSVSREKKERFSLILESASTNQTSMYLCASGQPGQANNQPQHFGDGTRLSIL.

The chain has TRBV7-2 and TRBJ2-7; 12 bases are a match to TRBD2. CDR3 length: 15 residues. With 4 bases clipped from V and 4 bases from J, the junction kept 5 bases outside the gene matches. Germline CDR1 and CDR2: SGHTA and FQGNSA. This CDR3 is CASSYVLAGGYEQYF. The CDR3 DNA reads as TGTGCCAGCAGCTATGTACTAGCGGGAGGTTACGAGCAGTACTTC.

The chain combines TRBV5-1 with TRBJ1-1; 8 bases match TRBD1. The CDR3 has 14 residues. After removal of 4 bases from V and 4 bases from J, the junction contained 6 bases not matched to a gene. In germline, CDR1 is SGHRS, CDR2 YFSETQ. CDR3 amino acids: CASSIDTGGTEAFF. The CDR3 nucleotides read TGCGCCAGCAGCATAGATACAGGGGGCACTGAAGCTTTCTTT.

CDR3 in DNA: TGTGCCAGCAGTACTCCGGGACGGAAGACAGGGGAGCAGTACTTC. It yields the protein CASSTPGRKTGEQYF. The genes are TRBV28 and TRBJ2-7, with TRBD1 matching over 7 bases. Germline V lookup: CDR1 MDHEN, CDR2 SYDVKM. The CDR3 length is 15 residues. J was trimmed by 7 bases and V by 5 bases; bases with no gene match: 14.

The chain links TRBV4-2 to TRBJ2-3, with D uncertain. Germline-derived CDR1 and CDR2 are LGHNA and YNFKEQ. There are 20 residues in the CDR3. The V end was cut by 0 bases, the J end by 1 base, with 23 bases between. In DNA form, the CDR3 reads TGTGCCAGCAGCCAAGATGAGAGGTCGCCAGGAAAAAGGCGCACAGATACGCAGTATTTT. Amino acid sequence: CASSQDERSPGKRRTDTQYF.

The chain joins TRBV6-1 to TRBJ2-1; 7 bases are a match to TRBD2. V lost 4 bases and J lost 7; bases outside the gene matches: 7. Germline assignment: CDR1 MNHNS and CDR2 SASEGT. The CDR3 totals 14 residues. DNA of the CDR3: TGTGCCAGCAGTGTTAACCGGGGACTAAATGAGCAGTTCTTC. It codes for CASSVNRGLNEQFF.

V usage is TRBV28 and J usage is TRBJ2-7, with 12 bases aligning to TRBD1. J lost 5 bases, V lost 3 bases, and 8 bases had no gene match. Germline V gene sequence: CDR1 MDHEN, CDR2 SYDVKM. This CDR3 spans 16 amino acids. CDR3 sequence: CASSLVKGQGAHEQYF. The DNA of the CDR3 is TGTGCCAGCAGTTTGGTTAAGGGACAGGGGGCCCACGAGCAGTACTTC.

This clone came up once. The gene calls are TRBV6-1 and TRBJ2-3; 7 nucleotides align to TRBD1. V lost 9 bases and J lost 4; bases outside the gene matches: 7. CDR3 size: 13 residues. Germline CDR1 is MNHNS and CDR2 is SASEGT. As DNA, the CDR3 is TGTGCCAGTGTCCCACAGGGGTCAGATACGCAGTATTTT. Translated: CASVPQGSDTQYF.

This clone was observed once. Other nucleotide sequences from this sample produce the same CDR3. The V gene is TRBV18, the J gene TRBJ2-3; D remains ambiguous. V was pared by 3 bases and J by 6 bases, with 13 bases between. CDR3 length: 14 amino acids. Per germline, CDR1 KGHSH and CDR2 LQKENI. This CDR3 reads CASSPPLSTDTQYF. The CDR3 nucleotides are TGTGCCAGCTCACCCCCCCTGTCTACGGATACGCAGTATTTT.

This chain joins TRBV27 and TRBJ2-7; TRBD1 matches at 7 bases. V dropped 7 bases and J dropped 0; count of bases not matched to a gene: 6. Germline V gives CDR1 MNHEY, CDR2 SMNVEV (reference sequence). CDR3 length: 14 amino acids. CDR3 nucleotides: TGTGCCAGCACTTCGACAGGGTACTCCTACGAGCAGTACTTC. As protein: CASTSTGYSYEQYF.

A few counts support this clone. The chain combines TRBV5-1 with TRBJ2-2, with D unclear. V was shortened by 4 bases and J by 2 bases, with 3 bases between the two germline ends. CDR3 length equals 12 residues. Looked up from germline, CDR1 is SGHRS and CDR2 is YFSETQ. The DNA of the CDR3 is TGCGCCAGCAGCCAAAACACCGGGGAGCTGTTTTTT. Its translation is CASSQNTGELFF.

The chain employs TRBV18 and TRBJ2-5, with D perhaps matching TRBD1 (6 bases). Trimming pared 2 bases from V and 5 bases from J, leaving 18 bases between. CDR1 and CDR2 from the germline V gene are KGHSH and LQKENI. CDR3 length: 16 amino acids. The CDR3 spells CASSPIGAGDGETQYF. The CDR3 nucleotides read TGTGCCAGCTCACCAATTGGAGCAGGGGATGGCGAGACCCAGTACTTC.

The chain employs TRBV28 and TRBJ2-7; 9 bases match TRBD1. Germline CDR1 and CDR2: MDHEN and SYDVKM. Trimming cost V 2 bases and J 6 bases; bases outside gene matches: 8. The CDR3 consists of 15 residues. As DNA, the CDR3 is TGTGCCAGCAGTTTAGGCGGGACAGGGTATCCCGAGCAGTACTTC. It translates to CASSLGGTGYPEQYF.

The chain is built from TRBV5-1 and TRBJ2-7, with a weak D call TRBD2 (6 bases). Looked up from germline, CDR1 is SGHRS and CDR2 is YFSETQ. The germline V and J ends were trimmed by 4 bases and 2 bases, with 16 bases remaining between them. The CDR3 sequence is 15 residues long. The CDR3 here is CASSPGTLLTYEQYF. DNA for the CDR3: TGCGCCAGCAGCCCCGGGACTCTACTGACCTACGAGCAGTACTTC.

This clone was picked up a small number of times. The chain couples TRBV7-3 to TRBJ2-3; 8 nucleotides agree with TRBD1. V was pared by 5 bases and J by 4 bases, with 8 bases of the junction left unmatched. Germline V gene lookup returns CDR1 SGHTA and CDR2 FQGTGA. CDR3 size: 15 residues. The CDR3 DNA is TGTGCCAGCAGCCCGCAAGGACAGGGTGCAGATACGCAGTATTTT. Translating gives CASSPQGQGADTQYF.

The chain joins TRBV7-2 to TRBJ2-1; TRBD2 matches at 8 bases. The CDR3 covers 13 residues. CDR1 SGHTA and CDR2 FQGNSA come from the germline V gene. The ends lost 5 bases at V and 6 bases at J; junction bases unmatched: 3. CDR3 bases: TGTGCCAGCAGCACAGGACTAGCCAATGAGCAGTTCTTC. Protein sequence: CASSTGLANEQFF.

The gene calls are TRBV4-2 and TRBJ2-5; possibly TRBD2 for D (7 bases). Germline CDR1 is LGHNA and CDR2 is YNFKEQ. The CDR3 loop spans 15 amino acids. The V gene lost 0 bases and the J gene lost 7 bases, with 15 bases spanning the gap. The CDR3 DNA is TGTGCCAGCAGCCAAGAGGGGGGGCAAACGGGGACCCAGTACTTC. Its protein is CASSQEGGQTGTQYF.

CDR3 DNA sequence: TGTGCCAGCAGGCCTCGAAGGGGGGGACACGACACTGAAGCTTTCTTT. This sequence encodes CASRPRRGGHDTEAFF. The rearrangement uses TRBV21-1 and TRBJ1-1. TRBV21-1 represents a pseudogene. The CDR3 loop spans 16 amino acids.

V gene TRBV28 combines with J gene TRBJ2-7; tentative D call: TRBD2 (7 bases). CDR1 and CDR2 from the germline V gene are MDHEN and SYDVKM. This CDR3 region has 16 residues. Trimming pared 6 bases from V and 2 bases from J, leaving 20 bases between. The DNA for the CDR3 is TGTGCCAGCAGCCCGCGGGGGAAGGGGGGGACCTACGAGCAGTACTTC. Its translation is CASSPRGKGGTYEQYF.

The V gene is TRBV4-1, the J gene TRBJ1-6; D remains ambiguous. The CDR3 length is 14 residues. Germline V gene lookup returns CDR1 MGHRA and CDR2 YSYEKL. V was clipped by 1 base and J by 10 bases, with 11 bases between them. CDR3 in DNA: TGCGCCAGCAGCCAAGTCGGGGTGGTATCACCCCTCCACTTT. This sequence encodes CASSQVGVVSPLHF.

The chain carries TRBV7-2 and TRBJ2-3, with D uncertain. V gave up 5 bases and J gave up 8 bases, with 14 bases separating them. This CDR3 comprises 13 residues. Germline CDR1 and CDR2: SGHTA and FQGNSA. For the CDR3, the DNA is TGTGCCAGCAGCCCAGATCCCGGTGGTACGCAGTATTTT. This sequence encodes CASSPDPGGTQYF.

The J gene is TRBJ2-7, the V gene TRBV6-1; 7 positions match TRBD2. CDR3 length: 17 residues. Looked up from germline, CDR1 is MNHNS and CDR2 is SASEGT. V shed 4 bases, J shed 2 bases, and the junction held 14 bases outside the gene matches. The CDR3 coding sequence is TGTGCCAGCAGTGCTGGACGTCTAGCGGAGACTACCTACGAGCAGTACTTC. Its translation is CASSAGRLAETTYEQYF.

V usage is TRBV15 and J usage is TRBJ2-7; no clear D gene. This CDR3 region has 15 residues. V lost 3 bases to trimming and J lost 3 bases, with 15 bases between them. The germline gives CDR1 LNHNV, CDR2 YYDKDF (reference sequence). The CDR3 nucleotides are TGTGCCACCAGCAGGCCCTCAGCGAGAAGCTACGAGCAGTACTTC. Translation: CATSRPSARSYEQYF.

The rearrangement links TRBV19 to TRBJ1-4; 8 nucleotides align to TRBD1. The CDR3 is 16 amino acids. The trim removed 0 bases at V and 8 bases at J, leaving 8 bases unmatched. Per the germline V gene, CDR1 is LNHDA and CDR2 is SQIVND (reference sequence). The CDR3 loop is CASSIDGGTGTEKLFF. The CDR3 DNA reads TGTGCCAGTAGTATAGATGGTGGGACAGGCACCGAAAAACTGTTTTTT.

V gene TRBV28 combines with J gene TRBJ2-7; perhaps TRBD2 as D (6 bases). CDR3 length: 14 amino acids. Looked up from germline, CDR1 is MDHEN and CDR2 is SYDVKM. The ends were cut back, 8 bases at V and 6 bases at J, with 20 bases in the middle. CDR3 sequence (DNA): TGTGCCAGCTCCGTTGTGAGATGGAGGGGCGAGCAGTACTTC. This gives the protein CASSVVRWRGEQYF.

The rearrangement uses TRBV30 and TRBJ2-5; D is uncertain. CDR1 is GTSNPN, CDR2 SVGIG, per germline (reference sequence). CDR3 length equals 14 residues. The V gene lost 3 bases and the J gene lost 5 bases, with 16 bases spanning the gap. This CDR3 is CAWSAGSAVETQYF. CDR3 nucleotide sequence: TGTGCCTGGAGCGCCGGCAGCGCCGTTGAGACCCAGTACTTC.